The 25 T cell receptor beta chains below come from one sample, sequenced in a study of blood T cell repertoires in COVID-19. Libraries were prepared by immunoSEQ multiplex PCR; TCRdb keeps only in-frame clonotypes and omits some of them. The data contain 150,000 to 200,000 clones, 90% to 95% of them singletons. The sequenced sample consisted of peripheral blood. The receptors come from a man aged 50 to 60 with acute or convalescent COVID-19.

CDR3 sequence (DNA): TGCGCCAGCAGCAAACGCCGGGACAGGACTCTTGTAGGCACAGATACGCAGTATTTT. The encoded protein is CASSKRRDRTLVGTDTQYF. The chain carries TRBV4-1 and TRBJ2-3, with 8 bases identical to TRBD1. V shed 5 bases, J shed 1 base, and the junction held 17 bases outside the gene matches. Germline values: CDR1 MGHRA, CDR2 YSYEKL. The length of the CDR3 is 19 residues.

The chain joins TRBV2 to TRBJ2-7; TRBD1 aligns across 7 bases. Germline V gene sequence: CDR1 SNHLY, CDR2 FYNNEI. This CDR3 contains 14 residues. V dropped 6 bases and J dropped 2; count of bases not matched to a gene: 7. Here the CDR3 DNA reads TGTGCCAGCAGACAGGGGTATCAGGCCTACGAGCAGTACTTC. Encoded protein: CASRQGYQAYEQYF.

This rearrangement joins TRBV2 to TRBJ2-1, with D possibly TRBD1 on 6 matching bases. The germline V and J ends were trimmed by 6 bases and 5 bases, with 17 bases remaining between them. This CDR3 contains 15 residues. Per the germline V gene, CDR1 is SNHLY and CDR2 is FYNNEI. The CDR3 here is CASRPWTVRDNEQFF. The CDR3 DNA reads TGTGCCAGCAGACCTTGGACAGTGCGGGACAATGAGCAGTTCTTC.

J is TRBJ2-5 and V is TRBV18; D unclear. CDR3 length equals 14 residues. V was cut by 2 bases and J by 0 bases, with 7 bases left in between. From germline, CDR1 is KGHSH and CDR2 LQKENI. The CDR3 sequence: CASSPYINQETQYF. CDR3 DNA: TGTGCCAGCTCACCATATATAAACCAAGAGACCCAGTACTTC.

The chain combines TRBV2 with TRBJ2-1; 12 nucleotides agree with TRBD2. The ends lost 8 bases at V and 9 bases at J; junction bases unmatched: 8. CDR3 length: 14 amino acids. From germline, CDR1 is SNHLY and CDR2 FYNNEI. CDR3: CASSLAGGPFEQFF. CDR3 sequence (DNA): TGTGCCAGCTCGCTAGCGGGAGGGCCTTTTGAGCAGTTCTTC.

The chain carries TRBV7-9 and TRBJ2-5, with TRBD2 matching 10 bases. Germline lookup yields CDR1 SEHNR and CDR2 FQNEAQ (reference sequence). The CDR3 sequence is 13 residues long. V trimming: 5 bases; J trimming: 10 bases; junction bases outside the gene matches: 7. CDR3 in DNA: TGTGCCAGCAGCCCGGGACTAGCGCTAGACCAGTACTTC. Protein: CASSPGLALDQYF.

This clone has a single count. The chain joins TRBV7-9 to TRBJ2-3; maybe TRBD1 (6 bases). The germline gives CDR1 SEHNR, CDR2 FQNEAQ (reference sequence). The CDR3 sequence is 17 residues long. V dropped 11 bases and J dropped 2 bases, with 26 bases sitting between them. CDR3 nucleotide sequence: TGTGCCTCCAGAGGGGGTGAAGAACCTGGAAACACAGATACGCAGTATTTT. Encoded protein: CASRGGEEPGNTDTQYF.

V and J are TRBV5-4 and TRBJ2-7, with D possibly matching TRBD2 (6 bases). Between the trimmed V and J ends, which lost 3 bases and 10 bases, there was a span of 17 bases. The CDR3 consists of 13 residues. The V gene's germline CDR1 is SGHNT and CDR2 YYREEE (reference sequence). The CDR3 here is CASSWTGTPQQYF. The CDR3 DNA reads TGTGCCAGCAGCTGGACCGGGACTCCACAACAGTACTTC.

The V and J genes are TRBV4-1 and TRBJ1-1; the match to TRBD1 covers 8 bases. Germline V gene lookup returns CDR1 MGHRA and CDR2 YSYEKL. The CDR3 is 16 residues long. The V gene end was trimmed by 0 bases and the J gene end by 2 bases; junction bases not matched to a gene: 5. The CDR3 DNA sequence: TGCGCCAGCAGCCAAGACCCAGGGGGCTTAAACACTGAAGCTTTCTTT. Its protein product is CASSQDPGGLNTEAFF.

The chain links TRBV7-9 to TRBJ1-2; D may be TRBD1 (5 bases). V shed 6 bases and J shed 4 bases, with 18 bases lying between them. The germline V gene has CDR1 SEHNR and CDR2 FQNEAQ (reference sequence). The CDR3 runs to 15 residues. CDR3 sequence: CASSKNGASVYGYTF. CDR3 DNA sequence: TGTGCCAGCAGTAAAAATGGGGCCAGTGTCTATGGCTACACCTTC.

This rearrangement joins TRBV28 to TRBJ2-1; D might be TRBD1 (5 bases). The V gene's germline CDR1 is MDHEN and CDR2 SYDVKM. The CDR3 is 14 amino acids. V dropped 2 bases and J dropped 6 bases, with 11 bases sitting between them. Here the CDR3 reads CASSLRGAGNEQFF. DNA of the CDR3: TGTGCCAGCAGTTTAAGGGGTGCAGGCAATGAGCAGTTCTTC.

This clone was counted once. This rearrangement joins TRBV27 to TRBJ2-6, with TRBD1 matching 9 bases. Germline V gene data show CDR1 as MNHEY and CDR2 as SMNVEV (reference sequence). The CDR3 spans 18 residues. With V trimmed by 2 bases and J by 4 bases, 9 bases remained unmatched. The CDR3 region has the DNA TGTGCCAGCAGTTTACTGGCGGGACAGGGATCCGGGGCCAACGTCCTGACTTTC. It yields the protein CASSLLAGQGSGANVLTF.

The rearrangement joins TRBV19 to TRBJ1-5; possibly TRBD1 for D (5 bases). Per the germline V gene, CDR1 is LNHDA and CDR2 is SQIVND (reference sequence). V lost 7 bases to trimming and J lost 6 bases, with 10 bases between them. This CDR3 spans 12 amino acids. CDR3 sequence (DNA): TGTGCCAGTACCTATCAGGGTCAGCCCCAGCATTTT. Protein: CASTYQGQPQHF.

The rearrangement joins TRBV28 to TRBJ1-6, with 9 bases identical to TRBD1. CDR1 and CDR2 (germline): MDHEN, SYDVKM. J gave up 9 bases and V 4 bases, and 7 bases lay outside the gene matches. This CDR3 has 15 residues. The CDR3 bases are TGTGCCAGCAGTTCCTCCGGGACAGGGCCTTCACCCCTCCACTTT. Amino acid sequence: CASSSSGTGPSPLHF.

V gene TRBV18 combines with J gene TRBJ2-4; D gene uncertain. The length of the CDR3 is 15 residues. V lost 3 bases to trimming and J lost 1 base, with 10 bases between them. Germline V lookup: CDR1 KGHSH, CDR2 LQKENI. CDR3 sequence: CASSPSGQAKNIQYF. The CDR3 coding sequence is TGTGCCAGCTCACCGTCTGGTCAGGCCAAAAACATTCAGTACTTC.

The chain is built from TRBV5-1 and TRBJ1-1; the D is unclear. In germline, CDR1 is SGHRS, CDR2 YFSETQ. This CDR3 contains 15 residues. The V end was cut by 0 bases, the J end by 2 bases, with 11 bases between. The CDR3 region has the DNA TGCGCCAGCAGCTTGGAGGGCGGACTAAACACTGAAGCTTTCTTT. Translation: CASSLEGGLNTEAFF.

The gene calls are TRBV29-1 and TRBJ2-5; a possible D gene is TRBD1 (6 bases). Looked up from germline, CDR1 is SQVTM and CDR2 is ANQGSEA. Trimming removed 4 bases from V and 0 bases from J, with 21 bases in between. This CDR3 region has 17 residues. In DNA, the CDR3 is TGCAGCGTTGTGGGGGCCGTGGGAAAAACGTACCAAGAGACCCAGTACTTC. This sequence encodes CSVVGAVGKTYQETQYF.

The chain links TRBV9 to TRBJ2-2; no clear D. Germline CDR1 is SGDLS and CDR2 is YYNGEE. CDR3 size: 13 residues. V lost 0 bases and J lost 7, with 7 bases in between. The CDR3, as DNA: TGTGCCAGCAGCGTAGGTAGAGGCGGGGAGCTGTTTTTT. Translation: CASSVGRGGELFF.

Worth noting for this clone: The same CDR3 is also encoded by other DNA sequences in this sample. The chain couples TRBV6-5 to TRBJ1-2, with D hard to call. Per germline, CDR1 MNHEY and CDR2 SVGAGI. V gave up 0 bases and J gave up 3 bases, with 8 bases separating them. The CDR3 runs 14 residues. The CDR3 loop is CASSYSGTDYGYTF. The CDR3 region has the DNA TGTGCCAGCAGTTACTCGGGCACAGACTATGGCTACACCTTC.

CDR3 DNA sequence: TGTGCCTGGAGTGTACGGGAGGACCAGCCCCAGCATTTT. Its protein is CAWSVREDQPQHF. This chain uses TRBV30 with TRBJ1-5; D remains ambiguous. CDR3 length equals 13 residues. In germline, CDR1 is GTSNPN, CDR2 SVGIG (reference sequence). Trimming pared 0 bases from V and 7 bases from J, leaving 10 bases between. Full variable domain (missing parts from reference TRBV30 and TRBJ1-5): SQTIHQWPATLVQPVGSPLSLECTVEGTSNPNLYWYRQAAGRGLQLLFYSVGIGQISSEVPQNLSASRPQDRQFILSSKKLLLSDSGFYLCAWSVREDQPQHFGDGTRLSIL.

This chain uses TRBV9 with TRBJ2-7; D might be TRBD1 (5 bases). The CDR3 has 14 amino acids. Trimming took 0 bases from V and 5 from J, leaving 12 bases between them. Germline values: CDR1 SGDLS, CDR2 YYNGEE. This chain's CDR3 is CASSVGQGLDEQYF. CDR3 DNA sequence: TGTGCCAGCAGCGTAGGGCAGGGTCTGGACGAGCAGTACTTC.

The chain couples TRBV4-1 to TRBJ2-1, with D perhaps matching TRBD2 (6 bases). V dropped 4 bases and J dropped 7 bases, with 20 bases sitting between them. CDR3 size: 16 residues. CDR1 MGHRA and CDR2 YSYEKL come from the germline V gene. CDR3 DNA sequence: TGCGCCAGCAGCCCCCTTGGGGGGAGGTCACAGAATGAGCAGTTCTTC. Translated, it gives CASSPLGGRSQNEQFF.

This sequence joins TRBV6-5 and TRBJ1-1; possible D gene TRBD1, 5 bases. V was pared by 6 bases and J by 1 base, with 15 bases between. Looked up from germline, CDR1 is MNHEY and CDR2 is SVGAGI. This CDR3 comprises 15 residues. The CDR3 DNA is TGTGCCAGCAGACCGTTAGGGGCCGAGAACACTGAAGCTTTCTTT. Protein product: CASRPLGAENTEAFF.

The chain employs TRBV27 and TRBJ2-5; D is undetermined. Germline loops: CDR1 MNHEY, CDR2 SMNVEV (reference sequence). The CDR3 covers 14 residues. V lost 2 bases and J 5 bases, leaving 12 bases between the germline ends. This chain's CDR3 is CASSLRRRLETQYF. The CDR3 region has the DNA TGTGCCAGCAGTTTAAGACGGAGACTGGAGACCCAGTACTTC.

The chain uses TRBV28 and TRBJ1-6, with 8 bases fitting TRBD1. V shed 3 bases and J 14 bases; nucleotides not matched to a gene: 3. The CDR3 contains 12 residues. Germline values: CDR1 MDHEN, CDR2 SYDVKM. The DNA of the CDR3 is TGTGCCAGCAGTTTTGACAGGGGCACCCTCCACTTT. This gives the protein CASSFDRGTLHF.